The clone carrying this T cell receptor (beta chain) was recorded a few times. The antigen is undetermined. The sample comes from a study of T cell repertoires in cytomegalovirus infection. Across the whole study: HLA-B-restricted CMV epitopes that are well studied, plus recently identified HLA-C-restricted ones, were used by the study. Both CMV infection and a matching HLA type were indicated by public TCR beta signatures.

Whole-study results and caveats: There were HLA-C-restricted CMV-specific TCR beta clonotypes dominating the ex vivo response. Cumulative frequency (of public TCR beta family members) identified carriers of CMV plus the relevant HLA.

V was pared by 1 base and J by 7 bases, with 11 bases between. CDR3 size: 14 residues. CDR1 and CDR2 from the germline V gene are SEHNR and FQNEAQ (reference sequence). TCRdb passed the reads through MiXCR, listing each CDR3 protein once. The sample has approximately 89,000 distinct CDR3 sequences, 25% to 30% seen once. The input for sequencing was CD8+ T cells from cultured PBMCs, taken from culture after CMV antigen stimulation. This chain joins TRBV7-9 and TRBJ2-1; possible D gene TRBD2, 7 bases. This TCR came from a human donor in good health (CMV status not recorded). Some clones in this sample may be carry-over from other donors' samples. The CDR3 sequence: CASSLGGGLNEQFF. CDR3 coding DNA: TGTGCCAGCAGCTTAGGCGGGGGCCTAAATGAGCAGTTCTTC.